This T cell receptor beta chain derives from a study of CD8+ T cells in alopecia areata listed by TCRdb under 2018. Looking at the study overall: Treated patients were enrolled in an open-label pilot trial of oral tofacitinib, 5 to 10 mg twice daily, for moderate-to-severe alopecia areata. RNA came from the PAXgene miRNA kit for fixed scalp, the miRNeasy kit for PBMCs, and the RNeasy kit for mouse skin. Scalp clonality was compared across normal scalp (n=4), patchy alopecia areata scalp (n=8), and alopecia totalis/universalis scalp (n=8). Biopsies were taken from tofacitinib-treated patients at baseline and again at 4 and 24 weeks into treatment, and several of those patients also had a later scalp biopsy. Tofacitinib was given for 6 to 18 months, followed by 6 months of follow-up off drug to assess delayed response and recurrence. In humans, TCRbeta sequencing was performed on scalp tissue and on sorted CD4+ and CD8+ peripheral blood T cells from healthy controls and from patients with patchy or totalis/universalis alopecia areata. The study used high-throughput TCRbeta sequencing to examine T cell clonal expansion in alopecia areata, in both the C3H/HeJ mouse model and human patients. immunoSEQ multiplex PCR using 35 Vbeta forward primers and 13 Jbeta reverse primers was used to amplify TCRbeta CDR3 regions. Paper-wide results and their limitations: Shared TCR sequences between patients were less evident than in mice, which may be partly attributable to HLA diversity in the patient population. Scalp TCR repertoire analysis is complicated because resident alphabeta T cells in normal human skin are also sequenced, whereas mouse skin is dominated by gammadelta T cells. Higher clonality and more expanded CD8+ clones were observed in lesional scalp than in normal scalp, particularly in alopecia totalis/universalis, a finding suggestive of antigenic drive.

In light of the paper, this sample's time point label describes: baseline before oral tofacitinib. Peripheral blood and lesional scalp punch biopsies were obtained from patients with alopecia areata. After PBMCs were isolated by density centrifugation and stained for CD3, CD4 and CD8, a FACSAria was used to sort CD4+ and CD8+ T cells. Via the germline V gene, CDR1 is SGHDT and CDR2 YYEEEE. V lost 0 bases and J lost 4 bases; the stretch between them is 4 bases long. The CDR3 numbers 12 residues from cysteine through phenylalanine. Kept here is only the CDR3 DNA, which spans 36 bases and is read in frame from base 1. In the case of this clone: No antigen is known for it. No base qualities exist here, and no much larger clone lies one base off it. Other DNA sequences from this sample encode an identical CDR3 as well.

Receptor amplification or capture employed the immunoSEQ multiplex PCR assay. For TCR sequencing, RNA was extracted from every sample and reverse transcribed into cDNA to serve as template. SuperScript III was used for first-strand cDNA synthesis, primed with a 2:1 mix of oligo-dT and random hexamers. A synthetic immune receptor repertoire was used to gauge amplification bias, and whatever bias remained was removed computationally. On the authors' methods: Raw reads were preprocessed for error removal, and CDR3 was defined according to IMGT conventions as running from the conserved cysteine to phenylalanine. Clonality was computed as 1 minus the Shannon entropy, with the entropy normalized by log2 of the number of productive unique TCRs. Scalp TCRbeta sequences were cross-referenced with sorted blood CD4 and CD8 repertoires so that the CD4 or CD8 identity of scalp clones could be inferred. TCRdb's version of the immuneACCESS table is confined to in-frame rearrangements and falls short of the full clone set. An unresolved V gene accounts for under half of the shortfall where checked; the remainder is of unknown origin. V and J calls and clone size are copied from that table; D and trimming were computed from the DNA. The sample has about 130,000 clones on record, approximately 58% of them singletons. The ten largest clonotypes hold about 4.9% of the sample.

The sequencing used CD4+ T cells sorted from blood, collected at week 0. This TCR was recovered from a human donor with alopecia areata. The chain couples TRBV5-6 to TRBJ2-5; the D gene is unclear. The CDR3 loop reads CASSLAGETQYF. The DNA sequence follows: TGTGCCAGCAGCTTGGCCGGAGAGACCCAGTACTTC.